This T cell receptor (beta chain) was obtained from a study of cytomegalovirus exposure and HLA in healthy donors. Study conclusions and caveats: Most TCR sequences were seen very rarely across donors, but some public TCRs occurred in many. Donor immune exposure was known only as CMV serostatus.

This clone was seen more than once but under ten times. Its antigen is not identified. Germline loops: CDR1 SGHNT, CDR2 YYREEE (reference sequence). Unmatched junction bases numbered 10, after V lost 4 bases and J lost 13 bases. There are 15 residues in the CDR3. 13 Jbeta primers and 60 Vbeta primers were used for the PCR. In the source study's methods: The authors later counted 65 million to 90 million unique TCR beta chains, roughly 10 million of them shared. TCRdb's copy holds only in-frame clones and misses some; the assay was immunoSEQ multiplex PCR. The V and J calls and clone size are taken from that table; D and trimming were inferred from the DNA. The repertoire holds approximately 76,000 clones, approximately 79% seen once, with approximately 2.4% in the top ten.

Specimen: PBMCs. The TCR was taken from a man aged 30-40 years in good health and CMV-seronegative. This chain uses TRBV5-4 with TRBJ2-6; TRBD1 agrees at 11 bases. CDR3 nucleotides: TGTGCCAGCAGCATTAGGACAGGGGGCGCGCAGGTCCTGACTTTC. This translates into CASSIRTGGAQVLTF.